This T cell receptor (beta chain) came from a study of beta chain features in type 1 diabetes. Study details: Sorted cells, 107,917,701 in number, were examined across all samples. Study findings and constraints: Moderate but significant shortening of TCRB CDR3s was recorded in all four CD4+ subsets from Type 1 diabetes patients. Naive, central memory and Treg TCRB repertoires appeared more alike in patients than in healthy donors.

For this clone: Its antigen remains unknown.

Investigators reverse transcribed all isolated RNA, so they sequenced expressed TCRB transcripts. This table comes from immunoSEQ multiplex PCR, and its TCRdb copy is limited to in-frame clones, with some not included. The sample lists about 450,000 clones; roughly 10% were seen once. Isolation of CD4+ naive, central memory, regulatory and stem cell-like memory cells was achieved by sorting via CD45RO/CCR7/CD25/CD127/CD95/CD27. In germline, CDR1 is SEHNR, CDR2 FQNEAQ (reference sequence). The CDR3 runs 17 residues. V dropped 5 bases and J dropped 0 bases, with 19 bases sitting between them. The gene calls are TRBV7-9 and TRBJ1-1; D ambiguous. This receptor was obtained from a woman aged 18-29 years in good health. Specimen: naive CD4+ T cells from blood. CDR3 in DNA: TGTGCCAGCAGCCCGCTACTAAGGACGGGCGTGAACACTGAAGCTTTCTTT. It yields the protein CASSPLLRTGVNTEAFF. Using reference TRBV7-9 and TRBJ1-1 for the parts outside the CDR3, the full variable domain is DTGVSQNPRHKITKRGQNVTFRCDPISEHNRLYWYRQTLGQGPEFLTYFQNEAQLEKSRLLSDRFSAERPKGSFSTLEIQRTEQGDSAMYLCASSPLLRTGVNTEAFFGQGTRLTVV.